Listed here is a single T cell receptor (beta chain). Its antigen is unknown. Study results and caveats: The TCR gene usage of tumor memory CD4+ T cells clustered together with blood and lymph node memory CD4+ cells and with lymph node naive CD4+ cells. Greatest tumor Treg TCR overlap was with tumor naive CD4+ cells.

The CDR3 runs to 14 residues. Germline loops: CDR1 SGHNT, CDR2 YYREEE (reference sequence). The V gene lost 4 bases and the J gene lost 6 bases, with 17 bases spanning the gap. Constant-region reverse primers amplified full-length variable regions, followed by semi-nested Nested Universal Primer A PCR. MiXCR was run by TCRdb on the 5' RACE reads, yielding one entry per CDR3 protein. The table includes nearly 55,000 distinct CDR3 sequences, around 25% detected once. This receptor was taken from a female donor with breast cancer. Sequencing was carried out using tumor-infiltrating naive CD4+ T cells sorted from the breast tumor. Subset here: naive CD4+ T cells, CD4+CD45RA+CD25-. The chain uses TRBV5-4 and TRBJ2-7; weak D call: TRBD2 (5 bases). This CDR3 is CASSRQSPAGEQYF. The CDR3, as DNA: TGTGCCAGCAGCCGTCAATCCCCGGCGGGCGAGCAGTACTTC.